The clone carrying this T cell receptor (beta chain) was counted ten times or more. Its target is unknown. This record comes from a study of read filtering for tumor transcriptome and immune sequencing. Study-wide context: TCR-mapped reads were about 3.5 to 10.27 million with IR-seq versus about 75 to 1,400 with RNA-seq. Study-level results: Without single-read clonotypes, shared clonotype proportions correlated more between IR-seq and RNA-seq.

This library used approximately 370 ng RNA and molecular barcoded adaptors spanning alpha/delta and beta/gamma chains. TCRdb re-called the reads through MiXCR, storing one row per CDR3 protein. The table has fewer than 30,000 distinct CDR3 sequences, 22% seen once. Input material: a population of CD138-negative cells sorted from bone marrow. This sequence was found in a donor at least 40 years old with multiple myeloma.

Here the CDR3 DNA reads TGTGCCAGCAGACAGGGTGTCGGCACAGATACGCAGTATTTT. The encoded protein is CASRQGVGTDTQYF. V is TRBV7-3 and J is TRBJ2-3, with a tentative D call TRBD1 (6 bases). V gave up 6 bases and J gave up 1 base, with 11 bases separating them. CDR3 length: 14 amino acids. CDR1 SGHTA and CDR2 FQGTGA come from the germline V gene.